The sequence of this TCR beta chain was determined in a study of CD8 T cells in ankylosing spondylitis. General study findings and limits: A motif in TCR beta, a set of about 8 highly homologous variants, appeared characteristic of ankylosing spondylitis blood. Researchers reportedly found disease-linked clones significantly enriched in matched ankylosing spondylitis synovial fluid. Disease-linked clones bore a CD8+ phenotype, appearing relatively rarely in peripheral blood.

Details on this clonotype: The antigen is unknown.

From germline, CDR1 is DFQATT and CDR2 SNEGSKA (reference sequence). The V end was cut by 5 bases, the J end by 4 bases, with 15 bases between. The CDR3 is 14 amino acids. Each TCR beta library was made by quantitative 5'-RACE that incorporated molecular barcodes. TCRdb reanalysed the 5' RACE reads using MiXCR and keeps one entry per CDR3 protein. The sample records some 840,000 distinct CDR3 sequences, about 10% being singletons. The source of this sequence is a male donor with ankylosing spondylitis. What was sequenced was blood, either unsorted or a sorted T cell fraction (not recorded which). V gene TRBV20-1 combines with J gene TRBJ1-5; weak D call: TRBD1 (5 bases). DNA for the CDR3: TGCAGTGCTCACAATCGCGGGGGGAATCAGCCCCAGCATTTT. Amino acids: CSAHNRGGNQPQHF.